One T cell receptor (beta chain) is described in this entry. Its specific antigen is unknown. Base quality data are lacking; no much larger clone is found one base away. According to the germline V gene, CDR1 reads LGHNA and CDR2 reads YSLEER. Inclusive of the bounding cysteine and phenylalanine, the CDR3 is 15 residues long. Of the read, only the CDR3 DNA is kept; its 45 bases are in frame from base 1. V lost 0 bases and J lost 3 bases, and the count of bases not matched to a germline gene is 3. The sample comes from a study of control samples from healthy donors and cancer patients (dated by TCRdb to between 2020 and 2021). Receptor libraries were prepared by the immunoSEQ multiplex PCR assay. Drawn from immuneACCESS, this table holds only the in-frame rearrangements with V and J called that TCRdb kept. Clones are partly lost; checked studies trace under half to an unresolved V gene and leave the rest unexplained. The sample has about 63,000 clones on record, approximately 85% of them singletons. The ten largest make up about 5% of the sample.

The chain couples TRBV4-3 to TRBJ2-7; TRBD2 lines up with 9 middle nucleotides. Sequencing input: blood. The TCR sequence derives from a man aged 35 to 55 in good health. For the CDR3, the sequence is CASSQETSGLYEQYF. The DNA is TGCGCCAGCAGCCAAGAAACTAGCGGGCTCTACGAGCAGTACTTC.